This T cell receptor (beta chain) was documented in a study of regulatory T cells in long-lasting Graves disease. Assembly of TCR beta libraries relied on iRepertoire HTBI primers together with Arm-PCR of CDR3 regions. A single record per CDR3 protein comes from TCRdb applying MiXCR to the multiplex PCR reads. This table has hundreds of thousands of distinct CDR3 sequences, 16% appearing once. Time point meaning: newly diagnosed GD, antithyroid drugs for less than 3 months. Generation of the TCR library employed RNA extracted from PBMCs. This clonotype has a handful of counts. Its target is unknown. Broader study findings: What was studied was peripheral blood only, and not thyroid tissue. Preferential use of TRBV28, TRBJ1-2 and TRBJ2-5 was seen in persistent disease.

The germline V and J ends were trimmed by 6 bases and 3 bases, with 27 bases remaining between them. The germline V gene encodes CDR1 DFQATT and CDR2 SNEGSKA (reference sequence). The CDR3 has 18 residues. A further study also used this sample, focusing on T cells in Graves' hyperthyroidism and ophthalmopathy. In that study: The blood repertoire included most of the expanded thyroid clonotypes above 0.001. A model of 13 V-J pairs discriminated ophthalmopathy from stable hyperthyroidism.

V and J are TRBV20-1 and TRBJ1-5; D perhaps matches TRBD1 (5 bases). The sequencing here drew on peripheral blood mononuclear cells (PBMCs), taken at new diagnosis, from a patient treated with antithyroid drugs. This clonotype was obtained from a woman aged 25 to 45 with Graves disease. CDR3 sequence reads: CSALRASGQGRFNQPQHF. CDR3 nucleotide sequence: TGCAGTGCGCTCAGGGCTAGCGGGCAGGGCCGGTTCAATCAGCCCCAGCATTTT.